The T cell receptor (beta chain) under discussion was sequenced for a study of a mutant IDH1 vaccine in newly diagnosed glioma. About the research overall: Vaccination followed radiotherapy alone by 4-6 weeks, or accompanied temozolomide cycles. Visit V13 took place at week 47, and visit V12 happened at week 35. Patients got radiotherapy, temozolomide, or both beforehand, and most got both.

Time point meaning: week 35, safety follow-up. Each dose of the vaccine consisted of 300 ug of mutant IDH1 20-mer peptide, with topical imiquimod. A word on this clone: Its antigen is unidentified.

With 0 bases removed from V and 5 bases from J, the gap between germline ends came to 5 bases. Germline assignment: CDR1 SGHNT and CDR2 YENEEA. The CDR3 loop spans 12 amino acids. TCRdb's copy holds only in-frame clones and misses some; the assay was immunoSEQ multiplex PCR. The sample consists of 45,000 or so clones, more than 75% of them appearing once. This specimen consisted of PBMCs, obtained from a glioma patient whose treatment included an IDH1 peptide vaccine. This TCR came from a middle-aged woman with glioma. The rearrangement joins TRBV11-3 to TRBJ2-7; D ambiguous. In DNA form, the CDR3 reads TGTGCCAGCAGCTTAGATCGGGACGAGCAGTACTTC. As protein: CASSLDRDEQYF.